This TCR beta chain was recovered during a study of T cell clonality in common variable immunodeficiency (dated by TCRdb to between 2015 and 2016). Results and caveats for the whole study, not just this receptor: Fewer TCRbeta clones were shared among CVID subjects than among healthy controls (p < 0.0001). CVID TCRbeta sequences were reported to have fewer deletions and N-nucleotide insertions and to lack highly modified clones with 13 or more V deletions. TCRbeta clonality was higher in CVID subjects than in healthy controls (t-test p = 0.018), and the increase was most characteristic of about a third of subjects. It was noted by the authors that sequencing of the repertoires of T cell subpopulations would be needed to clarify the cause of the increased clonality in CVID. Even though DNA input was the same, control samples had an average of about 80,000 unique sequences each, compared with some 32,000 in CVID samples. Patient heterogeneity within the CVID cohort put limits on correlating repertoire features with clinical complications.

Most CVID patients and most healthy controls were of Caucasian heritage. Heparinized peripheral whole blood samples of roughly 5 to 8 ml were obtained from each donor. TCRbeta CDR3 repertoires were sequenced from genomic DNA of adults with common variable immune deficiency (CVID) and healthy adult controls. The control group comprised roughly 22 healthy adult volunteers, about 12 female and about 10 male, aged 23 to 66 years with a mean age of around 37. Diluted blood was subjected to density centrifugation over Hypaque 1077 or Ficoll-Paque for isolation of peripheral blood mononuclear cells. Unsorted mononuclear cells served as the source of genomic DNA, which was extracted either by Qiagen column purification or by a centrifugation-based method. CVID samples and control samples contributed equivalent amounts of genomic DNA as sequencing input. For every sample, a 60 bp segment covering the rearranged TCRbeta CDR3 region was amplified and then sequenced. The immunoSEQ assay, a bias-corrected multiplex PCR combined with high-throughput sequencing, was used for TCRbeta amplification. Turning to the authors' computational methods: Each unique nucleotide sequence was treated as a clone and annotated with V, D and J genes, copy number and frequency. Sequences were labeled productive if in frame, and non-productive if out of frame or containing stop codons. Clonality was calculated from Shannon's entropy as previously described. The predicted amino acid sequences of productive clones were used to derive the mean CDR3 Kyte-Doolittle hydropathy. Hierarchical clustering of scaled V gene usage was performed with the R hclust function using Manhattan distance and complete linkage. Clone sharing by CDR3 amino acid sequence was assessed by resampling 12 repertoires per group over 100 rounds. The repertoires were searched for approximately 70 published EBV-specific TCRbeta sequences and some 230 published CMV-specific TCRbeta sequences. A couple of CVID samples that yielded fewer than 10,000 sequences were excluded from the analysis, so roughly 42 CVID repertoires were retained. TCRdb took this table from immuneACCESS and kept in-frame rearrangements with V and J called. Such tables lack part of the clones; where checked against another copy, unresolved V genes explain under half of the gap, and the rest is unexplained. The V and J calls and the clone size are those of that table, but D and trimming were determined from the DNA. The sample counts 35,000 or so clones, each observed more than once. The ten largest clones add up to around 1% of the sample.

This clone was seen a handful of times. Its antigen is not yet known. Read data end 3 residues before the CDR3 end; the end is taken from the germline J gene. For CDR1 and CDR2, the germline V gene (reference sequence) lists LNHDA and SQIVND. The CDR3 runs 18 amino acids, cysteine and phenylalanine included. Shown are 45 bases from within the CDR3, in frame from base 1. The clonotype comes from a person aged 18 to 75 in good health. This chain joins TRBV19 to TRBJ1-2; perhaps TRBD1 is the D gene, with 6 bases matching. The specimen was peripheral blood mononuclear cells. CDR3 DNA (partial): TGTGCCAGTAGTATAGAGCCGACTAGCGGGGGCCCCCGGGATACC. It encodes CASSIEPTSGGPRDT. The entire CDR3 protein reads CASSIEPTSGGPRDTYTF.